This T cell receptor beta chain was retrieved from a study of CD8 T cells in Susac syndrome. General observations from the study: Individuals included in the TCR sequencing and HLA analysis were acknowledged by the study to be relatively few in number.

Turning to this clonotype: The antigen is not known.

Random hexamers were used to reverse transcribe an amount of roughly 0.5 to 1 ug RNA. It was immunoSEQ multiplex PCR that amplified TCR beta CDR3 across 54 Vbeta and 13 Jbeta. TCRdb independently ran MiXCR on the immunoSEQ multiplex PCR reads; one entry per CDR3 protein. Among 130,000 or so distinct CDR3 sequences listed, 80% were seen once. This CDR3 spans 16 amino acids. Germline loops: CDR1 ENHRY, CDR2 SYGVKD. V trimming: 5 bases; J trimming: 3 bases; junction bases outside the gene matches: 12. This clonotype was obtained from a human donor with multiple sclerosis. This sequence joins TRBV10-3 and TRBJ2-7, with 8 bases lining up with TRBD2. What was sequenced was CD8+ T cells from PBMCs. CDR3 nucleotide sequence: TGTGCCATCAGTTTAAGAGGTAGCGGGGAAAACTACGAGCAGTACTTC. Translation: CAISLRGSGENYEQYF.